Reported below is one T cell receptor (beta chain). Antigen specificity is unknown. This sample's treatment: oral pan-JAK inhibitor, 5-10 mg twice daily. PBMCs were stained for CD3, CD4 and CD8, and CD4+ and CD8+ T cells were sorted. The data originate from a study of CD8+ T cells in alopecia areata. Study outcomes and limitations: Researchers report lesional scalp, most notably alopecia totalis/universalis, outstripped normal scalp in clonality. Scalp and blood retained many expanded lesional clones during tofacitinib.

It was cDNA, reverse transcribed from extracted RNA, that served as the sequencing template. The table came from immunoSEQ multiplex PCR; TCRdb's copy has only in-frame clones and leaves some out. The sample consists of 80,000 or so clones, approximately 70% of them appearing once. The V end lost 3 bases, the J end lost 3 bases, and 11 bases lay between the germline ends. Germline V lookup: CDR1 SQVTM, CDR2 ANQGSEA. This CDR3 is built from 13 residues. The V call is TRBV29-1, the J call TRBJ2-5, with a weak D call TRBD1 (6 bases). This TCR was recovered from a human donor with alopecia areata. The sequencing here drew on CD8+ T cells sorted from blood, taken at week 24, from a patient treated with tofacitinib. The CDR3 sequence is CSVEGTLKETQYF. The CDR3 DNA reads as TGCAGCGTTGAGGGGACACTCAAAGAGACCCAGTACTTC.